The subject of this entry is one T cell receptor beta chain. Its antigen specificity is not known. Base qualities are not at hand, and no much larger clone is one base apart. CDR1 and CDR2, per the germline V gene, are SNHLY and FYNNEI. The CDR3 spans 16 residues, from the cysteine through the phenylalanine. Solely the CDR3 DNA is kept, with 48 bases framed from the first base. V and J lose 6 bases and 0 bases, and a span of 15 bases separates them. Libraries were built with the immunoSEQ multiplex PCR assay. TCRdb took over this immuneACCESS table, retaining in-frame rearrangements with V and J assigned. Such tables are incomplete; in checked studies, under half of the missing clones stem from an unresolved V gene, and the remainder is unexplained. Within this sample are tens of thousands of clones, with roughly 91% of them counted one time only. The ten top clones hold about 0.7% of the sample. The data were obtained in a study of T cell changes during pregnancy in multiple sclerosis (dated by TCRdb to the late 2010s). Some background on the complete study: The study looked at changes in the T cell repertoire across pregnancy in women with multiple sclerosis.

The chain links TRBV2 with TRBJ1-3; the D gene identity is not certain. The TCR comes from a female donor in good health, enrolled as a control in a pregnancy study. This sample comprised peripheral blood, obtained in the third trimester of pregnancy. The DNA sequence is TGTGCCAGCAGCTTACTGACACCGAGCTCTGGAAACACCATATATTTT. Its amino acids are CASSLLTPSSGNTIYF.